These 8 T cell receptor beta chains share one sample of origin, sequenced in a study of T cells in women clearing cervical HPV infection. The assay was immunoSEQ multiplex PCR, and TCRdb's table has in-frame clones only and misses some. The sample has tens of thousands of clones. The sequencing input was blood buffy coat. The origin of the receptors is a woman between 18 and 75 years old with a cervical HPV16 infection that either progressed to CIN3+ or cleared (not recorded which).

A word on this clone: The read finishes 3 residues shy of the CDR3 end, and the germline J gene is used to complete it. The chain employs TRBV19 and TRBJ1-2; TRBD1 might be the D (5 bases). Germline V gives CDR1 LNHDA, CDR2 SQIVND (reference sequence). The CDR3 runs 13 residues. The sequenced part of the CDR3 DNA is TGTGCCGCGGGGGAGCGGATCACAGATACC. The encoded protein is CAAGERITDT. The whole CDR3 reads CAAGERITDTYTF.

Of note for this clone: The read finishes 3 residues shy of the CDR3 end, and the germline J gene is used to complete it. The chain has TRBV19 and TRBJ1-4, with 7 bases fitting TRBD1. The CDR3 extends over 16 amino acids. Germline trimming cut 5 bases from V and 8 bases from J; bases unmatched to any gene: 14. Germline CDR1 reads LNHDA; CDR2 reads SQIVND (reference sequence). CDR3: CASSGYNDREGEKLFF. Incomplete CDR3 DNA: TGTGCCAGTAGTGGTTATAATGACAGGGAGGGGGAAAAA.

Concerning this clone itself: From the germline J gene comes the end of the CDR3, since the read stops 3 residues before it. The chain uses TRBV6-2 or TRBV6-3 and TRBJ1-1, with 8 bases that match TRBD1. CDR1 is MNHEY and CDR2 is SVGEGT in the germline V gene. The CDR3 spans 14 residues. Trimming cost V 4 bases and J 3 bases; bases outside gene matches: 4. The sequenced part of the CDR3 DNA is TGTGCCAGCAGTTTCTCAGGGGGCGACACTGAA. It is translated as CASSFSGGDTE. From start to end, the CDR3 is CASSFSGGDTEAFF.

With respect to this clone: The observed sequence ends 3 residues before the CDR3 terminus, with the missing tail filled in from the germline J gene. The V call is TRBV11-2, the J call TRBJ1-2, with 7 bases aligning to TRBD1. CDR3 length equals 15 residues. Germline V CDR1 and CDR2: SGHAT, FQNNGV. The V and J ends lost 2 bases and 2 bases, in that order; junction bases with no gene match: 5. Partial CDR3 DNA: TGTGCCAGCAGCTTAACCGGGACAGACAACTATGGC. This translates into CASSLTGTDNYG. The full CDR3 is CASSLTGTDNYGYTF. Complete variable domain (other parts from reference TRBV11-2 and TRBJ1-2): EAGVAQSPRYKIIEKRQSVAFWCNPISGHATLYWYQQILGQGPKLLIQFQNNGVVDDSQLPKDRFSAERLKGVDSTLKIQPAKLEDSAVYLCASSLTGTDNYGYTFGSGTRLTVV.

In regard to this clone: The DNA ends 3 residues before the CDR3 does, and the rest of the CDR3 is filled in from the germline J gene. V and J are TRBV5-1 and TRBJ1-6, with D unclear. This CDR3 is 17 amino acids long. The V gene's germline CDR1 is SGHRS and CDR2 YFSETQ. Trimming cost V 5 bases and J 1 base, with 16 bases left between them. The CDR3 loop is CASRDPDRGSYNSPLHF. The CDR3 DNA, read in part, is TGCGCCAGCAGGGATCCGGACCGGGGATCCTATAATTCACCC.

Comments on this clone: The junction departs from germline at one end; a sequencing error may be responsible. The DNA ends 3 residues before the CDR3 does, and the rest of the CDR3 is filled in from the germline J gene. The same CDR3 also results from other DNA sequences found in this sample. The chain couples TRBV7-6 to TRBJ1-3; the D gene is possibly TRBD1 (5 bases). The CDR3 runs 13 residues. CDR1 is SGHVS and CDR2 is FNYEAQ in the germline V gene. The CDR3 reads CASSPGTGNTIYF. CDR3 bases read: TGTGCCAGCAGCCCAGGGACTGGAAACACG.

About this clone itself: The read ends 3 residues shy of where the CDR3 ends; the end is completed using the germline J gene. V usage is TRBV18 and J usage is TRBJ2-7; the D gene is possibly TRBD2 (5 bases). Per the germline V gene, CDR1 is KGHSH and CDR2 is LQKENI. The CDR3 totals 14 residues. Trimming cost V 4 bases and J 2 bases, with 12 bases left between them. The CDR3 is CASSQDFLAYEQYF. The sequenced CDR3 bases are TGTGCCAGCTCACAGGACTTCTTAGCCTACGAG.

In regard to this clone: Coverage ceases 3 residues before the CDR3 finishes, and the germline J gene fills in the end. The rearrangement links TRBV29-1 to TRBJ2-2; D is possibly TRBD2 (5 bases). V lost 0 bases, J lost 4 bases, and 9 bases lay in between. Germline lookup yields CDR1 SQVTM and CDR2 ANQGSEA. This CDR3 is 14 amino acids long. The CDR3 spells CSVEDLAVTGELFF. CDR3 DNA (partial): TGCAGCGTTGAAGATCTAGCCGTCACCGGGGAG.